Listed below are T cell receptor beta chains from one sample, sequenced in a study of T cell responses to AZD1222 COVID-19 vaccine. TCRdb's table, derived via immunoSEQ multiplex PCR, lists solely in-frame clones and lacks some. The sample gives approximately 100,000 clones, about 86% of which show up once; approximately 1.3% is in the top ten. The sequenced sample was peripheral blood, obtained on day 0 of AZD1222 vaccination. The receptors shown here come from an adult in good health. The CDR3 runs from the conserved cysteine through the conserved F or W. Fields, in order: D gene, clone size, J gene, V gene, CDR3 protein, CDR3 DNA. A D gene is named only where the DNA matches it firmly. Clone size is not always given. Where it is, it says once, few, many or a class for expanded clones.

-	-	TRBJ2-3	TRBV6-5	CATTPPATPDTQYF	TGTGCCACGACCCCCCCCGCAACCCCAGATACGCAGTATTTT
TRBD1	-	TRBJ2-1	TRBV11-2	CASSGGTVLNEQFF	TGTGCCAGCAGCGGTGGGACAGTCCTCAATGAGCAGTTCTTC
TRBD2	-	TRBJ2-7	TRBV7-3	CASSPTGTSGTYEQYF	TGTGCCAGCAGCCCGACCGGGACTAGCGGCACCTACGAGCAGTACTTC
TRBD1	-	TRBJ2-7	TRBV27	CASSQGARLEQYF	TGTGCCAGCAGTCAGGGGGCCCGATTGGAGCAGTACTTC
TRBD1	once	TRBJ1-1	TRBV19	CASIPFSDREDTEAFF	TGTGCCAGTATCCCCTTCTCGGACAGGGAGGACACTGAAGCTTTCTTT
-	few	TRBJ1-2	TRBV15	CATSRAWAASYGYTF	TGTGCCACCAGCAGAGCGTGGGCAGCCTCCTATGGCTACACCTTC
-	-	TRBJ2-7	TRBV28	CASSFQLVLGYEQYF	TGTGCCAGCAGTTTCCAACTAGTCCTTGGGTACGAGCAGTACTTC
TRBD1	-	TRBJ2-1	TRBV19	CASSPNRDRGQVNEQFF	TGTGCCAGTAGTCCCAACCGGGACAGGGGGCAGGTCAATGAGCAGTTCTTC
-	-	TRBJ1-1	TRBV7-9	CASSLANKNTEAFF	TGTGCCAGCAGCTTAGCGAACAAGAACACTGAAGCTTTCTTT
-	-	TRBJ2-1	TRBV14	CASSQSGNLEQFF	TGTGCCAGCAGCCAAAGTGGTAACCTAGAGCAGTTCTTC
-	once	TRBJ1-2	TRBV7-9	CASSLGDGRNYGYTF	TGTGCCAGCAGCTTAGGGGACGGAAGAAACTATGGCTACACCTTC
-	-	TRBJ2-5	TRBV25-1	CASTPVGAQGTQYF	TGTGCCAGCACCCCAGTGGGGGCCCAAGGGACCCAGTACTTC
-	-	TRBJ1-2	TRBV12-3/TRBV12-4	CASSFRSGGYTF	TGTGCCAGCAGTTTCCGGTCCGGTGGCTACACCTTC
-	medium-sized	TRBJ2-7	TRBV7-2	CASSLAVTGTYEQYF	TGTGCCAGCAGCTTAGCGGTAACAGGAACCTACGAGCAGTACTTC
-	-	TRBJ1-2	TRBV28	CASSLGQGYTF	TGTGCCAGCAGTTTAGGACAGGGCTACACCTTC
-	-	TRBJ2-1	TRBV24-1	CATSRSGFNEQFF	TGTGCCACCAGCAGGTCGGGGTTCAATGAGCAGTTCTTC
-	-	TRBJ2-1	TRBV7-9	CASSLPSRYNEQFF	TGTGCCAGCAGCTTGCCTAGCCGCTACAATGAGCAGTTCTTC
TRBD2	-	TRBJ2-3	TRBV20-1	CSVQREPQYF	TGCAGTGTCCAGCGGGAGCCGCAGTATTTT
TRBD2	-	TRBJ2-3	TRBV7-2	CASSFNGRGGTDTQYF	TGTGCCAGCAGCTTTAACGGGAGGGGGGGGACAGATACGCAGTATTTT
-	-	TRBJ1-2	TRBV15	CATSRDRQRINYGYTF	TGTGCCACCAGCAGAGATCGGCAACGGATTAACTATGGCTACACCTTC
-	-	TRBJ1-2	TRBV6-5	CASSYSEENGYTF	TGTGCCAGCAGTTACTCTGAGGAGAATGGCTACACCTTC
TRBD1	-	TRBJ1-2	TRBV19	CASSIGLARGNYGYTF	TGTGCCAGTAGTATAGGTCTGGCCAGGGGGAATTATGGCTACACCTTC
-	-	TRBJ2-7	TRBV21-1	CASSKCHYGQYF	TGTGCCAGCAGCAAATGTCACTATGGACAGTACTTC